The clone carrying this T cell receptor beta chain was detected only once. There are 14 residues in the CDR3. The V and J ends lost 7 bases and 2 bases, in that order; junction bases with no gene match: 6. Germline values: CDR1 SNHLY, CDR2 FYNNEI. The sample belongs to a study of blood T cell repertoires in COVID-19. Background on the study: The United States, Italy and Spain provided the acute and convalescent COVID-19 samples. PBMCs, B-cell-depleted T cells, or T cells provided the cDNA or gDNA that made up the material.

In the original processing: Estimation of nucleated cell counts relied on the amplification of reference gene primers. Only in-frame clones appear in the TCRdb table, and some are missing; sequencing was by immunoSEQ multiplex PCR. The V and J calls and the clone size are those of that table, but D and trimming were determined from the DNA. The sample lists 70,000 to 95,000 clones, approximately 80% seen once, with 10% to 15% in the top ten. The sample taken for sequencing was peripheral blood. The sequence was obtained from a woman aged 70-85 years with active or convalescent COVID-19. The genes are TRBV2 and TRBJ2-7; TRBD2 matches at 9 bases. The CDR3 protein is CASTGGLAPYEQYF. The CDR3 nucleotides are TGTGCCAGCACGGGGGGACTAGCCCCCTACGAGCAGTACTTC.